The 10 T cell receptor beta chains given below trace back to one sample, sequenced in a study of control samples from healthy donors and cancer patients (TCRdb year 2020). Receptor amplification or capture employed the immunoSEQ multiplex PCR assay. TCRdb's version of the immuneACCESS table is confined to in-frame rearrangements and falls short of the full clone set. An unresolved V gene accounts for under half of the shortfall where checked; the remainder is of unknown origin. This sample is represented by 150,000 to 200,000 clones; around 88% of them were singletons. The top ten hold 4.5% to 6% of the sample. The sequencing input was blood. The source is a woman under 40 in good health.

This chain connects TRBV11-2 to TRBJ2-5, with a tentative D call TRBD2 (7 bases). Germline assignment: CDR1 SGHAT and CDR2 FQNNGV. Trimming took off 2 bases at V and 9 bases at J, with 13 bases between the two ends. The CDR3 runs to 13 residues. CDR3 loop: CASSLTPGGPQYF. In DNA form, the CDR3 reads TGTGCCAGCAGCTTAACGCCCGGGGGGCCCCAGTACTTC.

The chain has TRBV3-1 (or the pseudogene TRBV3-2) and TRBJ1-2, with unresolved D. The V gene's germline CDR1 is LGHDT and CDR2 YNNKEL (reference sequence). V was cut by 0 bases and J by 4 bases, with 9 bases left in between. The CDR3 contains 14 residues. The CDR3 protein is CASSQDRTVYGYTF. The CDR3 region has the DNA TGTGCCAGCAGCCAAGATAGAACAGTCTATGGCTACACCTTC.

V gene TRBV3-1 (or the pseudogene TRBV3-2) combines with J gene TRBJ1-1; D remains ambiguous. The V and J ends lost 3 bases and 1 base respectively, with 9 bases between them. Looked up from germline, CDR1 is LGHDT and CDR2 is YNNKEL (reference sequence). The CDR3 has 14 amino acids. The CDR3 nucleotides are TGTGCCAGCAGCCAGTCCGACACGAACACTGAAGCTTTCTTT. Translating gives CASSQSDTNTEAFF.

The rearrangement uses TRBV7-9 and TRBJ2-7; the match to TRBD2 covers 7 bases. The CDR3 totals 15 residues. The germline gives CDR1 SEHNR, CDR2 FQNEAQ (reference sequence). Trimming took 5 bases from V and 7 from J; bases not matched to a gene: 14. As DNA, the CDR3 is TGTGCCAGCAGCAAACCCTCTGCGGGAGTGAGGGAGCAGTACTTC. This codes for CASSKPSAGVREQYF.

V gene TRBV5-1 combines with J gene TRBJ2-1, with no clear D. This CDR3 comprises 17 residues. V was pared by 0 bases and J by 0 bases, with 13 bases between. Germline V gene data show CDR1 as SGHRS and CDR2 as YFSETQ. The CDR3 protein is CASSLVSSVSSYNEQFF. In nucleotides, the CDR3 is TGCGCCAGCAGCTTGGTATCGAGCGTAAGCTCCTACAATGAGCAGTTCTTC.

The chain combines TRBV18 with TRBJ2-1; 12 bases agree with TRBD1. V lost 0 bases to trimming and J lost 7 bases; unmatched junction nucleotides: 4. Germline CDR1 is KGHSH and CDR2 is LQKENI. This CDR3 has 16 residues. CDR3 protein: CASSPPGQGAMNEQFF. CDR3 nucleotide sequence: TGTGCCAGCTCACCACCGGGACAGGGGGCGATGAATGAGCAGTTCTTC.

This sequence joins TRBV3-1 (or the pseudogene TRBV3-2) and TRBJ1-1; D is possibly TRBD1 (5 bases). The germline V gene encodes CDR1 LGHDT and CDR2 YNNKEL (reference sequence). The CDR3 runs 15 residues. V lost 1 base and J lost 4, with 13 bases in between. The CDR3 nucleotides read TGTGCCAGCAGCCAAGGGGTTGTGGGGGGCACTGAAGCTTTCTTT. This gives the protein CASSQGVVGGTEAFF.

CDR3 loop: CASSTGLAGVLWQYF. CDR3 sequence (DNA): TGTGCCAGCAGTACAGGACTAGCGGGAGTTCTATGGCAGTACTTC. The rearrangement uses TRBV28 and TRBJ2-7, with TRBD2 matching over 13 bases. Unmatched junction bases numbered 10, after V lost 5 bases and J lost 9 bases. The germline CDR1 and CDR2 sequences are MDHEN and SYDVKM. The CDR3 sequence is 15 residues long.

This clone was observed a handful of times. The V gene is TRBV11-3, the J gene TRBJ2-2; 8 positions agree with TRBD1. Germline CDR1 and CDR2: SGHNT and YENEEA. With 1 base clipped from V and 4 bases from J, the junction kept 2 bases outside the gene matches. This CDR3 contains 15 residues. The CDR3 here is CASSLGQGRTGELFF. CDR3 nucleotides: TGTGCCAGCAGCTTAGGACAGGGGCGCACCGGGGAGCTGTTTTTT.

V usage is TRBV19 and J usage is TRBJ2-1; 12 nucleotides line up with TRBD2. Germline values: CDR1 LNHDA, CDR2 SQIVND (reference sequence). The length of the CDR3 is 17 residues. J was trimmed by 9 bases and V by 2 bases; bases with no gene match: 11. The DNA for the CDR3 is TGTGCCAGTAGTATATACGCGACTAGCGGGAGTTTGAGTGAGCAGTTCTTC. It encodes CASSIYATSGSLSEQFF. Supplemented by reference TRBV19 and TRBJ2-1, the full variable domain reads DGGITQSPKYLFRKEGQNVTLSCEQNLNHDAMYWYRQDPGQGLRLIYYSQIVNDFQKGDIAEGYSVSREKKESFPLTVTSAQKNPTAFYLCASSIYATSGSLSEQFFGPGTRLTVL.